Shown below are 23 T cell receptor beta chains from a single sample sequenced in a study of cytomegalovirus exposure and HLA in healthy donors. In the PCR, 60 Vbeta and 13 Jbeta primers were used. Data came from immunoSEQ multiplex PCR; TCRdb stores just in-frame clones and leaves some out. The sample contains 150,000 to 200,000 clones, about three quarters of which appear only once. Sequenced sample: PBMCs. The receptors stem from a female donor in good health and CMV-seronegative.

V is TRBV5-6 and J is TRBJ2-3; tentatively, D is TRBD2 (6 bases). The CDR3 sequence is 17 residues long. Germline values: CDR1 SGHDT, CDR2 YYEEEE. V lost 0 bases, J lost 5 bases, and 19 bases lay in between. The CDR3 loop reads CASSLVGGTPTLDTQYF. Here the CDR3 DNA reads TGTGCCAGCAGCTTGGTAGGAGGGACCCCGACCTTAGATACGCAGTATTTT.

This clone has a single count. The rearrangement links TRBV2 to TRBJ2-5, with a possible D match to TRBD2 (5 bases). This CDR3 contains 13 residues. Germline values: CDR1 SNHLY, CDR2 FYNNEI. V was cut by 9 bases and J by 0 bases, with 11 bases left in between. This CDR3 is CASEGGYQETQYF. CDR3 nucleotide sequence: TGTGCCAGTGAGGGCGGGTACCAAGAGACCCAGTACTTC.

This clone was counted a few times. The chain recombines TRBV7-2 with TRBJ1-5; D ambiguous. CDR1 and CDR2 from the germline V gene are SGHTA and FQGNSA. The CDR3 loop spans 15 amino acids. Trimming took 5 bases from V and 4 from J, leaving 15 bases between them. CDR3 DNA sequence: TGTGCCAGCAGCCTTGGAGGCGGCCAAAATCAGCCCCAGCATTTT. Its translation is CASSLGGGQNQPQHF. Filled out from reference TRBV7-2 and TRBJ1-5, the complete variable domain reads GAGVSQSPSNKVTEKGKDVELRCDPISGHTALYWYRQSLGQGLEFLIYFQGNSAPDKSGLPSDRFSAERTGGSVSTLTIQRTQQEDSAVYLCASSLGGGQNQPQHFGDGTRLSIL.

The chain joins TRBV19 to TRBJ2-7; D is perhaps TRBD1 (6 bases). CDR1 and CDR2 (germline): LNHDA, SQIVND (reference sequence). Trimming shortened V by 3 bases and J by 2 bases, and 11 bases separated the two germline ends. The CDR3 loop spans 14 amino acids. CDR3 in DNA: TGTGCCAGTAGTATTCGGCAGGGGACCTACGAGCAGTACTTC. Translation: CASSIRQGTYEQYF.

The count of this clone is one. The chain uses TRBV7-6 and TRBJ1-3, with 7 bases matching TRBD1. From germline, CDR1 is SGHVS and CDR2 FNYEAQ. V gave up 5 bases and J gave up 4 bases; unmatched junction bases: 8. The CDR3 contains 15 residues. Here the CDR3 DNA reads TGTGCCAGCAGCGCGACAGGGTCGGGAGGAAACACCATATATTTT. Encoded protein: CASSATGSGGNTIYF.

Here the CDR3 reads CASSLALGGGAYNEQFF. The CDR3 DNA is TGCGCCAGCAGCTTGGCCTTGGGCGGGGGGGCCTACAATGAGCAGTTCTTC. The chain is built from TRBV5-1 and TRBJ2-1; 9 bases line up with TRBD2. The CDR3 spans 17 residues. After removal of 0 bases from V and 2 bases from J, the junction contained 6 bases not matched to a gene. In germline, CDR1 is SGHRS, CDR2 YFSETQ.

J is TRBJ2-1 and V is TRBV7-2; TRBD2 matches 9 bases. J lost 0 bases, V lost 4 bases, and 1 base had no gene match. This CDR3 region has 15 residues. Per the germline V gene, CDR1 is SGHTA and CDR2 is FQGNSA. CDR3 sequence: CASSYSGSSYNEQFF. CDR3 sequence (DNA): TGTGCCAGCAGCTATAGCGGGAGCTCCTACAATGAGCAGTTCTTC.

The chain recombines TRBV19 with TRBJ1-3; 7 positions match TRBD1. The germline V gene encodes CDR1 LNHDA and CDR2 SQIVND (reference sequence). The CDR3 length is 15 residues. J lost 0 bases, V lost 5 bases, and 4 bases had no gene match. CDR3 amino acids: CASSWQGDSGNTIYF. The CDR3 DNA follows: TGTGCCAGTAGTTGGCAGGGGGACTCTGGAAACACCATATATTTT.

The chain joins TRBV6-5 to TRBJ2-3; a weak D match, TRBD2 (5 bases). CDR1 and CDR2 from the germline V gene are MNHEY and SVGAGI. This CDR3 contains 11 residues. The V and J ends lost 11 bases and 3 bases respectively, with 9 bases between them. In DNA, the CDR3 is TGTGCCTGGCGGAGGACAGATACGCAGTATTTT. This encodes CAWRRTDTQYF.

CDR3 amino acids: CASSEAYYQPQHF. Written as DNA, the CDR3 is TGTGCCAGCAGTGAAGCGTACTATCAGCCCCAGCATTTT. The chain is built from TRBV6-1 and TRBJ1-5, with D unclear. In germline, CDR1 is MNHNS, CDR2 SASEGT. The CDR3 consists of 13 residues. Trimming shortened V by 0 bases and J by 5 bases, and 5 bases separated the two germline ends.

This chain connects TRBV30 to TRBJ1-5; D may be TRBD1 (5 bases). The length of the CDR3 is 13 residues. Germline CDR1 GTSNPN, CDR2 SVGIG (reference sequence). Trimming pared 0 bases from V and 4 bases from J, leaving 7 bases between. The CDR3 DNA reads TGTGCCTGGAGTGTAGGGGCGAATCAGCCCCAGCATTTT. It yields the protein CAWSVGANQPQHF.

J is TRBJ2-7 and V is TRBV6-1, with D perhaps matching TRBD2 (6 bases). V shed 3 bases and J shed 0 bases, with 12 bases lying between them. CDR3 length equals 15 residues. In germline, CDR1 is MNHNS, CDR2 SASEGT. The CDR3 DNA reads TGTGCCAGCAGTGATTGGGGCGGGGACTCCTACGAGCAGTACTTC. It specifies CASSDWGGDSYEQYF.

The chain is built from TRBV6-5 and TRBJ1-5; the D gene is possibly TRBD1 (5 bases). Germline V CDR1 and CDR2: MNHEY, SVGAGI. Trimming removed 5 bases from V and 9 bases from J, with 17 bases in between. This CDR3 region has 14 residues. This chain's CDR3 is CASSLPTLRGPQHF. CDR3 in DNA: TGTGCCAGCAGTCTCCCCACCCTTAGGGGGCCCCAGCATTTT.

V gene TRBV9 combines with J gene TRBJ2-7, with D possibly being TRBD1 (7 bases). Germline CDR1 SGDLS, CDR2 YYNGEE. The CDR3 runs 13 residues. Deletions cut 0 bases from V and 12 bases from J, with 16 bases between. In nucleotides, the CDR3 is TGTGCCAGCAGCGTAGAAGAGGGGGCGGGATTGTACTTC. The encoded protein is CASSVEEGAGLYF.

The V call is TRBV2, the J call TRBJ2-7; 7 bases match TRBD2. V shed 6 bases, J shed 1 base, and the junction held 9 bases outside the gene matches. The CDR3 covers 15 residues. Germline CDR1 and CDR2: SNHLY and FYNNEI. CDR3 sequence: CASSLADPQSYEQYF. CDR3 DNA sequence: TGTGCCAGCAGCCTAGCGGACCCCCAATCCTACGAGCAGTACTTC.

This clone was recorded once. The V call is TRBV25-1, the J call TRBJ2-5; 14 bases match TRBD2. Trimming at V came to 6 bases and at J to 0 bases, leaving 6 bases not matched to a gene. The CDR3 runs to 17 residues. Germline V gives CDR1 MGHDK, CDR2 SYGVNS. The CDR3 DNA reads TGTGCCAGCAGAGGGGGACTAGCGGGGGCTAACCAAGAGACCCAGTACTTC. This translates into CASRGGLAGANQETQYF.

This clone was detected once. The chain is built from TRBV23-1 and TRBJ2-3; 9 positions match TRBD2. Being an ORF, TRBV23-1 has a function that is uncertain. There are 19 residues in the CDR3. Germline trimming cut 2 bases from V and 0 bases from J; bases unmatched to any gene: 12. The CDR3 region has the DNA TGCGCCAGCAGTCAACAGGGCCTAGCGGGGCCCGGTAGCACAGATACGCAGTATTTT. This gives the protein CASSQQGLAGPGSTDTQYF.

The CDR3 sequence is CASSLGQGAYEQYF. Written as DNA, the CDR3 is TGTGCCAGCAGCTTAGGGCAGGGGGCCTACGAGCAGTACTTC. This sequence joins TRBV7-2 and TRBJ2-7, with 7 bases identical to TRBD1. The J segment lost 2 bases and the V segment lost 1 base, leaving 2 bases of the junction unmatched. The CDR3 is 14 amino acids. Germline V lookup: CDR1 SGHTA, CDR2 FQGNSA.

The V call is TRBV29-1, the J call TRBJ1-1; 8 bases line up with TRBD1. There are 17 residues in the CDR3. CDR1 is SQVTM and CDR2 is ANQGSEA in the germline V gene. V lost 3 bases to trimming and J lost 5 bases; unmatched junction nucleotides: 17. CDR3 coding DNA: TGCAGCGTTGAGGGTTTCCCCCAGGGGGCAGGGGGGACTGAAGCTTTCTTT. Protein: CSVEGFPQGAGGTEAFF.

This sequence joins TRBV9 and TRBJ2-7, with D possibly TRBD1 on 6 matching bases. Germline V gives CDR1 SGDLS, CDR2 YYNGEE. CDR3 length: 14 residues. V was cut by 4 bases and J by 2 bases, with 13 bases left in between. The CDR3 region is CASSTWTAPYEQYF. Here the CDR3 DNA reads TGTGCCAGCAGCACGTGGACAGCACCCTACGAGCAGTACTTC. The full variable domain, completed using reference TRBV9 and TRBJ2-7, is DSGVTQTPKHLITATGQRVTLRCSPRSGDLSVYWYQQSLDQGLQFLIQYYNGEERAKGNILERFSAQQFPDLHSELNLSSLELGDSALYFCASSTWTAPYEQYFGPGTRLTVT.

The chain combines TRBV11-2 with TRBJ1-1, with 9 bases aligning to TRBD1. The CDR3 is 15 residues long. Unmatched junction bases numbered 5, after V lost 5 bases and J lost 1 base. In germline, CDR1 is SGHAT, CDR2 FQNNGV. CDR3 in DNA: TGTGCCAGCAGCCTTGGGACAGGGTCGAACACTGAAGCTTTCTTT. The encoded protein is CASSLGTGSNTEAFF.

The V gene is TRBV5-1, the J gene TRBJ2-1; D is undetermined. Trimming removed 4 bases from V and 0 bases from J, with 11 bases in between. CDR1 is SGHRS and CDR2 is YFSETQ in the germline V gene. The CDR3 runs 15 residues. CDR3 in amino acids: CASSPVRSSYNEQFF. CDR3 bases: TGCGCCAGCAGCCCCGTGAGAAGCTCCTACAATGAGCAGTTCTTC.

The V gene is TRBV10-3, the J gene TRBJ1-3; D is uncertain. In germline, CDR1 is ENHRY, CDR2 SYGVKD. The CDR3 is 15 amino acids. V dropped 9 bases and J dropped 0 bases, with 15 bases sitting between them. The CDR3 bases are TGTGCCATATCCTGGTCCGGGGACTCTGGAAACACCATATATTTT. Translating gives CAISWSGDSGNTIYF.